Sequencing of this T cell receptor (beta chain) was carried out in a study of shared clonotypes between healthy human individuals. The study's findings and limits: For naive CD4 cells, roughly 5.5% of clonotypes were shared across a handful of donors.

CDR3 length equals 14 residues. Germline CDR1 reads MDHEN; CDR2 reads SYDVKM. The V and J ends lost 4 bases and 5 bases, in that order; junction bases with no gene match: 4. Method: immunoSEQ multiplex PCR; TCRdb's copy keeps in-frame clones and lacks some. Of some 1,100,000 clones listed, more than 75% are singletons. Of note for this clone: No antigen is known for it.

This clonotype was obtained from a man aged 18 to 30 in good health. Some clones in this sample may be carry-over from other donors' samples. The chain couples TRBV28 to TRBJ1-3; 8 bases are a match to TRBD1. The sequenced sample was memory CD4+ T cells from PBMCs. Subset of the sample: CD45RA-negative fraction. CDR3: CASSWWTGRNTIYF. The CDR3, as DNA: TGTGCCAGCAGTTGGTGGACAGGGCGAAACACCATATATTTT.